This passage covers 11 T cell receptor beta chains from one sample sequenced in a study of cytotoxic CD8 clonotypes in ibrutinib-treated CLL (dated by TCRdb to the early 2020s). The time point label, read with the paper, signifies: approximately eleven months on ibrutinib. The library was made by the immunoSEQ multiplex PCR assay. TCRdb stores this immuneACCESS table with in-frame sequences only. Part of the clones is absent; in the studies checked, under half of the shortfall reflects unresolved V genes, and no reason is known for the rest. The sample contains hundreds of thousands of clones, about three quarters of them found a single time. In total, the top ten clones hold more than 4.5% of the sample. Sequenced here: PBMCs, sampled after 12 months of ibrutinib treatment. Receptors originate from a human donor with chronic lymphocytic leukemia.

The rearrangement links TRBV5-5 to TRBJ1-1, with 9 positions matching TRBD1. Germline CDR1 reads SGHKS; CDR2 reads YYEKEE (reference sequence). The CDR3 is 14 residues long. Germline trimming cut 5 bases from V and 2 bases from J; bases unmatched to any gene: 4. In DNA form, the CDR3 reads TGTGCCAGCAGGGTGGGACAGGGTAACACTGAAGCTTTCTTT. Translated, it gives CASRVGQGNTEAFF. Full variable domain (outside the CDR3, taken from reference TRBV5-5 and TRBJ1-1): DAGVTQSPTHLIKTRGQQVTLRCSPISGHKSVSWYQQVLGQGPQFIFQYYEKEERGRGNFPDRFSARQFPNYSSELNVNALLLGDSALYLCASRVGQGNTEAFFGQGTRLTVV.

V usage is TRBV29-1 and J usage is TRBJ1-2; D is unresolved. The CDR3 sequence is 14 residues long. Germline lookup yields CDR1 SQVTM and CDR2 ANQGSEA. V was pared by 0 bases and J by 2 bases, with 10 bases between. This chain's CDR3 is CSVEEWRENYGYTF. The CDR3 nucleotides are TGCAGCGTTGAAGAGTGGCGGGAAAACTATGGCTACACCTTC.

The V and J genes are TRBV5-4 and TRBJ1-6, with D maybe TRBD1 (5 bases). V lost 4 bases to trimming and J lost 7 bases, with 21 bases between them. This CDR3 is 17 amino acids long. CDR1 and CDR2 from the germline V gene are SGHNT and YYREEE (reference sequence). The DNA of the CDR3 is TGTGCCAGCAGCCCGGCGGGGGGAATCGGGTTAAATTCACCCCTCCACTTT. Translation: CASSPAGGIGLNSPLHF.

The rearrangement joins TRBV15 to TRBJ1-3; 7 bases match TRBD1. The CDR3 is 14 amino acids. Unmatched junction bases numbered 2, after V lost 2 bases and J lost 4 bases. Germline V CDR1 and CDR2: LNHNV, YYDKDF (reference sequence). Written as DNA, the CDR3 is TGTGCCACCAGCAGAAGACAGGGCGGAAACACCATATATTTT. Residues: CATSRRQGGNTIYF. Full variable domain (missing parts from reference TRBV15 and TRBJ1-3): DAMVIQNPRYQVTQFGKPVTLSCSQTLNHNVMYWYQQKSSQAPKLLFHYYDKDFNNEADTPDNFQSRRPNTSFCFLDIRSPGLGDTAMYLCATSRRQGGNTIYFGEGSWLTVV.

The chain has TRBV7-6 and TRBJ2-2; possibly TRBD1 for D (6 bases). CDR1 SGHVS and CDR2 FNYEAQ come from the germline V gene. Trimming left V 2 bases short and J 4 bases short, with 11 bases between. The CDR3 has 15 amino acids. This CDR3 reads CASSLQGRGTGELFF. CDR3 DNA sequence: TGTGCCAGCAGCTTACAGGGGCGCGGCACCGGGGAGCTGTTTTTT.

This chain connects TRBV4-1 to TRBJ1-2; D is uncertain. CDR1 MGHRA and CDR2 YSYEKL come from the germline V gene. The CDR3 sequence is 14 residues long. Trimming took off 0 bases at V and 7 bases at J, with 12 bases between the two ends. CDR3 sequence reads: CASSQELRGSGYTF. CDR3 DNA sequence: TGCGCCAGCAGCCAAGAGTTGCGCGGGTCTGGCTACACCTTC.

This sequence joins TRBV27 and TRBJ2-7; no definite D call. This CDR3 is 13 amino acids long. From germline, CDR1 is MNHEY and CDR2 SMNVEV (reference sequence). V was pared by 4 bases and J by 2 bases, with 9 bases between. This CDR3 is CASSSRRAYEQYF. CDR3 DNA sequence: TGTGCCAGCAGTTCCCGCCGGGCCTACGAGCAGTACTTC.

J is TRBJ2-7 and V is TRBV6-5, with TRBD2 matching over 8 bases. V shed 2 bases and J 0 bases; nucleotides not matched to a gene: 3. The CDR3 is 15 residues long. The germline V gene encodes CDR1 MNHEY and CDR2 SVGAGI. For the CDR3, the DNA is TGTGCCAGCAGTTACGCAGGGACTAGCTCCTACGAGCAGTACTTC. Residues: CASSYAGTSSYEQYF.

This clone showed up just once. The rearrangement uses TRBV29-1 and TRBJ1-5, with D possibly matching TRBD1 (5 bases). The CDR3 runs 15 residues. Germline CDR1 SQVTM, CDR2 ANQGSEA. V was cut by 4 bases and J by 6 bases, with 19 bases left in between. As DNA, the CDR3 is TGCAGCGTTGCTGATGGGGTACTGGGACTTCAGCCCCAGCATTTT. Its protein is CSVADGVLGLQPQHF.

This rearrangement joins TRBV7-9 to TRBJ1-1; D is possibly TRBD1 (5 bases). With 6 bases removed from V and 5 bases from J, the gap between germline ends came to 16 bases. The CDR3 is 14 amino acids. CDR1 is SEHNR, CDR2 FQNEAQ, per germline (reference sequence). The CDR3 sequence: CASRGEGRGTEAFF. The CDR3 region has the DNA TGTGCCAGCAGGGGGGAGGGGAGAGGAACTGAAGCTTTCTTT.

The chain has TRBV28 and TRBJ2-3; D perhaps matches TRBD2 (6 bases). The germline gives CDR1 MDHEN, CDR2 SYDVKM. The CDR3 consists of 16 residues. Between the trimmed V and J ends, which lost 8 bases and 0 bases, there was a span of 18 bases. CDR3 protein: CASHPPLGGSTDTQYF. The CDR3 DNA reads TGTGCCAGCCACCCCCCGTTGGGGGGAAGCACAGATACGCAGTATTTT.